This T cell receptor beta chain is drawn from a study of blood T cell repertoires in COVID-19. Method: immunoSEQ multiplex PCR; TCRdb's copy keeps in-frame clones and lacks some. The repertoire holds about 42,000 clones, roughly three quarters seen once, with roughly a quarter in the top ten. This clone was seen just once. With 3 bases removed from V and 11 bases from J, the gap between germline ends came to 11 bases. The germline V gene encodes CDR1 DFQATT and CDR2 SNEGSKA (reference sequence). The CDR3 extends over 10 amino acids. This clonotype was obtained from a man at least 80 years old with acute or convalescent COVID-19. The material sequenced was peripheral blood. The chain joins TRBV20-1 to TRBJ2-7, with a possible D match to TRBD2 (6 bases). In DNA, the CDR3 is TGCAGTGCTAGGGCGGGGATTGAGTACTTC. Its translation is CSARAGIEYF.